This passage covers 22 T cell receptor beta chains from one sample sequenced in a study of shared clonotypes between healthy human individuals. The protocol was immunoSEQ multiplex PCR, while the TCRdb copy is restricted to in-frame clones and leaves out a portion. The repertoire includes about 1.5 million clones, 98% of them detected once, and 0.45% sits in the top ten. Sequenced input: naive CD4+ T cells sorted from blood. Subset noted: CD45RA+ positively selected. The receptors were gathered from a man younger than 40 in good health.

The rearrangement joins TRBV30 to TRBJ2-7, with no clear D. Germline values: CDR1 GTSNPN, CDR2 SVGIG (reference sequence). With 2 bases removed from V and 8 bases from J, the gap between germline ends came to 10 bases. This CDR3 region has 11 residues. CDR3 sequence reads: CAWSFSTQQYF. Here the CDR3 DNA reads TGTGCCTGGAGTTTCAGCACCCAGCAGTACTTC. Full variable domain (missing parts from reference TRBV30 and TRBJ2-7): SQTIHQWPATLVQPVGSPLSLECTVEGTSNPNLYWYRQAAGRGLQLLFYSVGIGQISSEVPQNLSASRPQDRQFILSSKKLLLSDSGFYLCAWSFSTQQYFGPGTRLTVT.

The CDR3 DNA is TGCGCCAGCAGCGATAGCGGAGTTGCGAACACCGGGGAGCTGTTTTTT. This translates into CASSDSGVANTGELFF. The chain has TRBV5-1 and TRBJ2-2, with D perhaps matching TRBD2 (6 bases). The CDR3 is made up of 16 amino acids. Germline V gene lookup returns CDR1 SGHRS and CDR2 YFSETQ. The V end lost 4 bases, the J end lost 0 bases, and 13 bases lay between the germline ends.

The rearrangement joins TRBV19 to TRBJ2-1; maybe TRBD1 (6 bases). In germline, CDR1 is LNHDA, CDR2 SQIVND (reference sequence). The germline V and J ends were trimmed by 6 bases and 2 bases, with 32 bases remaining between them. The CDR3 has 21 amino acids. CDR3 residues: CASSLISPHLSNRETYNEQFF. Here the CDR3 DNA reads TGTGCCAGTAGCCTAATCTCCCCCCACTTATCCAACAGGGAAACCTACAATGAGCAGTTCTTC. Looking up the rest from reference TRBV19 and TRBJ2-1 gives the full variable domain: DGGITQSPKYLFRKEGQNVTLSCEQNLNHDAMYWYRQDPGQGLRLIYYSQIVNDFQKGDIAEGYSVSREKKESFPLTVTSAQKNPTAFYLCASSLISPHLSNRETYNEQFFGPGTRLTVL.

Concerning this clone: The junction and the germline gene differ at one end; a read error may be behind it. The chain couples TRBV18 to TRBJ1-4; 7 bases align to TRBD1. Germline CDR1 reads KGHSH; CDR2 reads LQKENI. The CDR3 is 16 residues long. This CDR3 is CASSPPGGPSNEKLFF. The CDR3 DNA sequence: TGTGCCAGCTCCCCACCAGGGGGACCCTCGAATGAAAAACTGTTTTTT.

The J gene is TRBJ2-2, the V gene TRBV15; D perhaps matches TRBD1 (6 bases). From germline, CDR1 is LNHNV and CDR2 YYDKDF (reference sequence). The V and J ends lost 8 bases and 4 bases respectively, with 20 bases between them. The CDR3 spans 16 residues. The CDR3 here is CATGQIQGKGTGELFF. The CDR3 nucleotides are TGTGCCACCGGACAAATCCAGGGGAAAGGCACCGGGGAGCTGTTTTTT.

The chain employs TRBV5-1 and TRBJ2-2, with D possibly TRBD2 on 6 matching bases. There are 13 residues in the CDR3. The germline V gene encodes CDR1 SGHRS and CDR2 YFSETQ. Trimming stripped 5 bases from V and 5 bases from J, with 10 bases between. The DNA of the CDR3 is TGCGCCAGCAGAAAACGGGAGACCGGGGAGCTGTTTTTT. Residues: CASRKRETGELFF.

The rearrangement uses TRBV14 and TRBJ1-2; D might be TRBD1 (5 bases). This CDR3 contains 15 residues. V was cut by 3 bases and J by 0 bases, with 11 bases left in between. Germline values: CDR1 SGHDN, CDR2 FVKESK. The CDR3 DNA sequence: TGTGCCAGCAGCCACAGGGCAGCAGCTAACTATGGCTACACCTTC. Its translation is CASSHRAAANYGYTF. The variable domain in full, completed from reference TRBV14 and TRBJ1-2, reads EAGVTQFPSHSVIEKGQTVTLRCDPISGHDNLYWYRRVMGKEIKFLLHFVKESKQDESGMPNNRFLAERTGGTYSTLKVQPAELEDSGVYFCASSHRAAANYGYTFGSGTRLTVV.

The CDR3 DNA follows: TGTGCCAGTAGGACGGGGACGGTTAGCAATCAGCCCCAGCATTTT. Translated: CASRTGTVSNQPQHF. This chain joins TRBV19 and TRBJ1-5; TRBD1 might be the D (5 bases). V lost 6 bases, J lost 0 bases, and 12 bases lay in between. Germline V gives CDR1 LNHDA, CDR2 SQIVND (reference sequence). The CDR3 spans 15 residues.

About this clone itself: Within the sample, other DNA sequences also encode this same CDR3. The rearrangement joins TRBV5-1 to TRBJ1-2; D not certain. Trimming took 0 bases from V and 3 from J, leaving 6 bases between them. Per the germline V gene, CDR1 is SGHRS and CDR2 is YFSETQ. This CDR3 comprises 13 residues. CDR3 nucleotide sequence: TGCGCCAGCAGCTTGGTGACGGACTATGGCTACACCTTC. Translating it yields CASSLVTDYGYTF.

This chain joins TRBV6-1 and TRBJ2-5; 10 bases align to TRBD1. J gave up 3 bases and V 5 bases, and 6 bases lay outside the gene matches. Looked up from germline, CDR1 is MNHNS and CDR2 is SASEGT. The CDR3 is 15 amino acids. The CDR3 DNA follows: TGTGCCAGCAGTATCGCCGGGACAGGGGAAGAGACCCAGTACTTC. This sequence encodes CASSIAGTGEETQYF.

The chain is built from TRBV19 and TRBJ2-1; D is undetermined. The V end was cut by 6 bases, the J end by 9 bases, with 12 bases between. Germline lookup yields CDR1 LNHDA and CDR2 SQIVND (reference sequence). The CDR3 has 12 amino acids. The CDR3 nucleotides read TGTGCCAGTAGCCTACTGGGGTCTGAGCAGTTCTTC. Protein sequence: CASSLLGSEQFF.

This chain links TRBV10-1 with TRBJ2-2; 7 bases align to TRBD2. Germline values: CDR1 WNHNN, CDR2 SYGVQD (reference sequence). This CDR3 comprises 18 residues. Germline trimming cut 1 base from V and 1 base from J; bases unmatched to any gene: 9. The CDR3 here is CASSEFSGGTMNTGELFF. CDR3 bases: TGCGCCAGCAGTGAGTTTTCGGGGGGAACAATGAACACCGGGGAGCTGTTTTTT.

The chain employs TRBV5-8 and TRBJ1-5, with TRBD1 matching over 7 bases. This CDR3 has 14 amino acids. Germline CDR1 reads SGHTS; CDR2 reads YDEGEE. J was trimmed by 4 bases and V by 4 bases; bases with no gene match: 5. The CDR3 reads CASSPGTANQPQHF. The CDR3 region has the DNA TGTGCCAGCAGCCCGGGGACAGCTAATCAGCCCCAGCATTTT.

The V gene is TRBV7-8, the J gene TRBJ2-7; tentative D call: TRBD2 (6 bases). This CDR3 is 16 amino acids long. Germline V gives CDR1 SGHVS, CDR2 FQNEAQ. Between the trimmed V and J ends, which lost 4 bases and 5 bases, there was a span of 21 bases. The CDR3 nucleotides read TGTGCCAGCAGCTACGCACTAGCTTCGTTCGCGAACGAGCAGTACTTC. It encodes CASSYALASFANEQYF.

CDR3 DNA sequence: TGTGCCAGCAGCTTACGGGCATCCTCCTACAATGAGCAGTTCTTC. It encodes CASSLRASSYNEQFF. The chain carries TRBV7-3 and TRBJ2-1; D gene unclear. V dropped 2 bases and J dropped 0 bases, with 8 bases sitting between them. CDR1 SGHTA and CDR2 FQGTGA come from the germline V gene. The CDR3 extends over 15 amino acids.

This clone was recorded only once. This CDR3 reads CASSLEGVEKLFF. The DNA for the CDR3 is TGTGCCAGCAGCTTAGAAGGGGTTGAAAAACTGTTTTTT. The chain uses TRBV11-2 and TRBJ1-4, with D perhaps TRBD1 (5 bases). Germline-derived CDR1 and CDR2 are SGHAT and FQNNGV. CDR3 size: 13 residues. Trimming left V 0 bases short and J 7 bases short, with 6 bases between.

The chain carries TRBV2 and TRBJ2-5, with D unresolved. V was cut by 11 bases and J by 0 bases, with 10 bases left in between. The CDR3 has 12 amino acids. Per the germline V gene, CDR1 is SNHLY and CDR2 is FYNNEI. CDR3 loop: CADHLYQETQYF. In nucleotides, the CDR3 is TGTGCCGACCATCTGTACCAAGAGACCCAGTACTTC. Combining the CDR3 with reference TRBV2 and TRBJ2-5 gives the whole variable domain EPEVTQTPSHQVTQMGQEVILRCVPISNHLYFYWYRQILGQKVEFLVSFYNNEISEKSEIFDDQFSVERPDGSNFTLKIRSTKLEDSAMYFCADHLYQETQYFGPGTRLLVL.

This chain's CDR3 is CSVETHPLSSYNEQFF. The CDR3 bases are TGCAGCGTAGAAACACATCCGCTGAGCTCCTACAATGAGCAGTTCTTC. The V gene is TRBV29-1, the J gene TRBJ2-1; D is uncertain. The CDR3 spans 16 residues. The germline gives CDR1 SQVTM, CDR2 ANQGSEA. The V end lost 6 bases, the J end lost 0 bases, and 18 bases lay between the germline ends.

The chain couples TRBV11-2 to TRBJ2-3, with D possibly TRBD1 on 5 matching bases. This CDR3 spans 16 amino acids. Germline V lookup: CDR1 SGHAT, CDR2 FQNNGV. V was shortened by 4 bases and J by 2 bases, with 16 bases between the two germline ends. The CDR3 DNA reads TGTGCCAGCAGCTGGCAGGGCTCGGCTCACACAGATACGCAGTATTTT. Amino acids: CASSWQGSAHTDTQYF.

The J gene is TRBJ2-7, the V gene TRBV27, with a tentative D call TRBD1 (6 bases). Germline V gives CDR1 MNHEY, CDR2 SMNVEV (reference sequence). Trimming removed 5 bases at V and 6 bases at J, with 11 bases between. CDR3 length: 12 amino acids. The CDR3 region is CASSKHRAEQYF. The CDR3 bases are TGTGCCAGCAGTAAACACAGGGCCGAGCAGTACTTC.

The rearrangement links TRBV2 to TRBJ2-7; no reliable D call. V lost 5 bases and J lost 7, with 15 bases in between. Per germline, CDR1 SNHLY and CDR2 FYNNEI. This CDR3 spans 13 amino acids. CDR3 sequence reads: CASSNAHVREQYF. DNA for the CDR3: TGTGCCAGCAGTAACGCCCACGTTCGGGAGCAGTACTTC.

This chain links TRBV4-1 with TRBJ1-1, with 8 bases that match TRBD1. In germline, CDR1 is MGHRA, CDR2 YSYEKL. The CDR3 is 14 amino acids. V was clipped by 5 bases and J by 9 bases; unmatched bases: 11. CDR3 sequence (DNA): TGCGCCAGCAGCACCCAATCGGACAGGGTTAAAGCTTTCTTT. It yields the protein CASSTQSDRVKAFF.